This T cell receptor beta chain was recovered during a study of cytomegalovirus exposure and HLA in healthy donors. Whole-study results and caveats: Confirmation in vitro established that a few CMV-associated chains were specific for CMV antigens. Subsequent analysis found a tendency for first-cohort TCR clusters to co-occur within the approximately 130 validation repertoires.

The repertoire was sequenced with immunoSEQ multiplex PCR; TCRdb's copy has only in-frame clones and lacks some. Counted here are more than 250,000 clones, 90% occurring once; the ten biggest clones make up approximately 3%. A remark on this clone: Its antigen remains unidentified.

Per the germline V gene, CDR1 is SGDLS and CDR2 is YYNGEE. The CDR3 runs to 18 residues. V lost 3 bases and J lost 4; bases outside the gene matches: 16. This chain connects TRBV9 to TRBJ2-3, with 8 positions matching TRBD1. Sequencing input: PBMCs. This clonotype originated in a woman aged 25-40 years in good health and CMV-seronegative. CDR3 sequence (DNA): TGTGCCAGCAGCGACCAACTCCAAGGACAGGGCGCTGCAGATACGCAGTATTTT. Translating gives CASSDQLQGQGAADTQYF.